The rows below give T cell receptor beta chains drawn from one sample of a study of T cells after yellow fever vaccination. TCRdb ran MiXCR on the 5' RACE reads and lists one entry per CDR3 protein. The data contain 200,000 to 250,000 distinct CDR3 sequences, roughly 7.2% of them singletons. Source: CD4+ T cells sorted from PBMCs, taken 15 days after the yellow fever booster vaccination. The receptors derive from a man younger than 45 who received the YFV17D yellow fever vaccine. Both conserved end residues are part of each CDR3. The D gene is left open where the match is weak. The listing skips clone size in some rows; elsewhere it reads once, few, many or a size class.

j_call d_call v_call clone_size cdr3_length cdr3_nt cdr3_aa
TRBJ2-1 NA TRBV11-3 NA 16 TGTGCCAGCAGCCAGGGGGGCTTAGGAACGGACAATGAGCAGTTCTTC CASSQGGLGTDNEQFF
TRBJ2-4 NA TRBV20-1 many 13 TGCAGTGCCCGGACAATAGCCAAAAACATTCAGTACTTC CSARTIAKNIQYF
TRBJ2-1 TRBD2 TRBV6-5 few 17 TGTGCCAGCAGTTACTCGCTTCGACTAGCGGCTTACAATGAGCAGTTCTTC CASSYSLRLAAYNEQFF
TRBJ2-1 NA TRBV24-1 once 15 TGTGACACCAGTGGGGGTCTTAGCTCAGGCAATGAGCAGTTCTTC CDTSGGLSSGNEQFF
TRBJ2-7 TRBD1 TRBV30 NA 14 TGTGCCTGGAGTCGATTGACAGGGTCCTACGAGCAGTACTTC CAWSRLTGSYEQYF
TRBJ2-7 TRBD2 TRBV4-2 few 14 TGTGCCAGCAGCCAACTAGCGGACTCCTACGAGCAGTACTTC CASSQLADSYEQYF
TRBJ2-7 NA TRBV5-1 few 14 TGCGCCAGCAGCTTGGCAGGTTCTCCCTACGAGCAGTACTTC CASSLAGSPYEQYF
TRBJ1-3 TRBD1 TRBV7-9 few 16 TGTGCCAGCACCGTACAGGGGGCACTGATTGGAAACACCATATATTTT CASTVQGALIGNTIYF
TRBJ2-5 NA TRBV5-1 many 15 TGCGCCAGCAGCTTGATGACCGGGACCGAAGAGACCCAGTACTTC CASSLMTGTEETQYF
TRBJ2-5 TRBD1 TRBV20-1 many 14 TGCAGTGCCAGGACCGGGACAGGGGGAGAGACCCAGTACTTC CSARTGTGGETQYF
TRBJ2-7 TRBD1 TRBV5-4 few 19 TGTGCCAGCAGCTTGAGGACATATCACCCGAGACAGGGCCTCTACGAGCAGTACTTC CASSLRTYHPRQGLYEQYF
TRBJ1-1 NA TRBV7-9 few 15 TGTGCCAGCAGCTTGGGTTGGGGGCTTAGATATGAAGCTTTCTTT CASSLGWGLRYEAFF
TRBJ1-2 TRBD1 TRBV5-1 many 16 TGCGCCAGCAGCTTGGGGACAGGGGGCCGACCAGAGGGCTACACCTTC CASSLGTGGRPEGYTF
TRBJ2-1 TRBD2 TRBV5-1 many 16 TGCGCCAGCAGCAGCGGGACTAGCGGGAGGGGACTTGAGCAGTTCTTC CASSSGTSGRGLEQFF
TRBJ1-1 NA TRBV6-5 few 15 TGTGCCAGCAGTTACCTCCAGGACAGGAACACTGAAGCTTTCTTT CASSYLQDRNTEAFF
TRBJ2-7 NA TRBV19 few 12 TGTGCCACCTCCAGGGGACCTTACGAGCAGTACTTC CATSRGPYEQYF
TRBJ2-7 TRBD2 TRBV7-2 few 15 TGTGCCAGCAGCTTGGGACTAGCGGCCAACTACGAGCAGTACTTC CASSLGLAANYEQYF
TRBJ2-7 NA TRBV7-2 few 15 TGTGCCAGCAGCTTAGGGGGCCGTAAATCCCACGAGCAGTACTTC CASSLGGRKSHEQYF
TRBJ2-7 NA TRBV6-2/TRBV6-3 few 11 TGTGCCAGCGGGAGGAAAAGGAAGCAGTACTTC CASGRKRKQYF
TRBJ1-5 NA TRBV6-2/TRBV6-3 NA 14 TGTGCCAGCAGTTACGGGCATAGCAATCAGCCCCAGCATTTT CASSYGHSNQPQHF
TRBJ2-1 NA TRBV24-1 NA 16 TGTGCCACCAGTGCACCTAGGCGACAGTTGGACGATGAGCAGTTCTTC CATSAPRRQLDDEQFF
TRBJ2-3 TRBD1 TRBV28 many 15 TGTGCCAGCAGTTTGACAGGGTTAGGTACAGATACGCAGTATTTT CASSLTGLGTDTQYF
TRBJ2-1 TRBD1 TRBV7-3 many 15 TGTGCCAGCAGCACAGACAGGGGAATGTACAATGAGCAGTTCTTC CASSTDRGMYNEQFF
TRBJ2-7 TRBD1 TRBV7-9 NA 14 TGTGCCAGCAGCTCCGGGACAGTCCTCTACGAGCAGTACTTC CASSSGTVLYEQYF
TRBJ1-2 NA TRBV12-3/TRBV12-4 NA 13 TGTGCCAGCAGTTTTGGGGAGGCCTATGGCTACACCTTC CASSFGEAYGYTF
TRBJ2-7 NA TRBV12-3/TRBV12-4 NA 12 TGTGCCAGCACCCGGTGGGGCTACGAGCAGTACTTC CASTRWGYEQYF
TRBJ2-5 NA TRBV20-1 NA 12 TGCAGTGCCACGACAGTTAGGAAGACCCAGTACTTC CSATTVRKTQYF
TRBJ2-6 TRBD1 TRBV28 few 17 TGTGCCAGCAGTTGGGACAGGTCCCCTTCTGGGGCCAACGTCCTGACTTTC CASSWDRSPSGANVLTF
TRBJ1-2 TRBD1 TRBV6-5 few 11 TGTGCCAGCAAAGGGGGACAGGGGGACACCTTC CASKGGQGDTF
TRBJ2-3 NA TRBV4-3 few 16 TGCGCCAGCAGCCAAGAAGTGCCCCCTAGCACAGATACGCAGTATTTT CASSQEVPPSTDTQYF